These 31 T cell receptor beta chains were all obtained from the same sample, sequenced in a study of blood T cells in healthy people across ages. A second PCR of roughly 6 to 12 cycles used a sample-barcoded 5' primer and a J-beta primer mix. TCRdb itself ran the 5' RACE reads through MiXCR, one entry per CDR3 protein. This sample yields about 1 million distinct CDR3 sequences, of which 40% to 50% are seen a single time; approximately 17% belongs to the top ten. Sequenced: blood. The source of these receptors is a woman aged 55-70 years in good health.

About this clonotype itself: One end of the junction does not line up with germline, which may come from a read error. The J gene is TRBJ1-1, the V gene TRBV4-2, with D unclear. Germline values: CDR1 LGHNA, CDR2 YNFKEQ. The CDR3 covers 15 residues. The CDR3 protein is CASSQGVRDDTEAFF. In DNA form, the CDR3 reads TGTGCCAGCAGCCAAGGAGTTAGGGATGACACTGAGGCTTTCTTT.

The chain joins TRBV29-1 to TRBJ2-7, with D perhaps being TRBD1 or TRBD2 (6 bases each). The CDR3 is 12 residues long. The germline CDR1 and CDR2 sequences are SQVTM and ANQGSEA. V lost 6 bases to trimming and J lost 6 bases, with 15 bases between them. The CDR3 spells CSVARGGSEQYF. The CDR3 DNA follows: TGCAGCGTAGCCAGGGGAGGATCCGAGCAGTACTTC.

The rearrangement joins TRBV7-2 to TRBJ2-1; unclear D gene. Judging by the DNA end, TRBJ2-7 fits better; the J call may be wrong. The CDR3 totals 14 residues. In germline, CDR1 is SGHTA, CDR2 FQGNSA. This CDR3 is CASSPNAAYNEQYF. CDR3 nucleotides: TGTGCCAGCAGCCCCAATGCTGCGTACAATGAGCAGTACTTC.

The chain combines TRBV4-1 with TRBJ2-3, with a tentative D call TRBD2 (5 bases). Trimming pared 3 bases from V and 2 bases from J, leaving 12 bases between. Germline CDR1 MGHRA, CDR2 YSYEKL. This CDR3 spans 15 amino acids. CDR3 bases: TGCGCCAGCAGCCATCGACTACAGTCCACAGATACGCAGTATTTT. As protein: CASSHRLQSTDTQYF.

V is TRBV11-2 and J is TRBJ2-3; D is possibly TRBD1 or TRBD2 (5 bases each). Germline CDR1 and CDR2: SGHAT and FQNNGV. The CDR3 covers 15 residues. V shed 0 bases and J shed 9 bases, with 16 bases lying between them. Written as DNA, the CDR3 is TGTGCCAGCAGCTTAGACGGGACCGAATCTTACACGCAGTATTTT. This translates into CASSLDGTESYTQYF. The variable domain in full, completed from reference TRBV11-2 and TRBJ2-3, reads EAGVAQSPRYKIIEKRQSVAFWCNPISGHATLYWYQQILGQGPKLLIQFQNNGVVDDSQLPKDRFSAERLKGVDSTLKIQPAKLEDSAVYLCASSLDGTESYTQYFGPGTRLTVL.

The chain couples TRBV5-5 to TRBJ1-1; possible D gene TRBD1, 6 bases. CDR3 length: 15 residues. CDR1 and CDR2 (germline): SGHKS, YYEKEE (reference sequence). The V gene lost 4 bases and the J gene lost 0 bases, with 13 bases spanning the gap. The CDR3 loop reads CASSTRQAMNTEAFF. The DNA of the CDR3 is TGTGCCAGCAGCACCCGACAGGCAATGAACACTGAAGCTTTCTTT.

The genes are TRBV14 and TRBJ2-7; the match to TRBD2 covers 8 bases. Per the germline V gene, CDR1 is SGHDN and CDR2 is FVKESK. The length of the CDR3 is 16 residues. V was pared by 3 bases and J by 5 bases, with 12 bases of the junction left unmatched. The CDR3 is CASSQVEREWKDEQYF. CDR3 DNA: TGTGCCAGCAGCCAGGTAGAGCGGGAGTGGAAAGACGAGCAGTACTTC.

CDR3 sequence reads: CSARPPTPGLAAGLDTQYF. The CDR3 DNA reads as TGCAGTGCTAGACCACCAACTCCGGGACTAGCCGCGGGATTAGATACGCAGTATTTT. This rearrangement joins TRBV20-1 to TRBJ2-3; TRBD2 aligns across 9 bases. Germline CDR1 is DFQATT and CDR2 is SNEGSKA (reference sequence). The ends lost 2 bases at V and 5 bases at J; junction bases unmatched: 20. CDR3 length: 19 residues.

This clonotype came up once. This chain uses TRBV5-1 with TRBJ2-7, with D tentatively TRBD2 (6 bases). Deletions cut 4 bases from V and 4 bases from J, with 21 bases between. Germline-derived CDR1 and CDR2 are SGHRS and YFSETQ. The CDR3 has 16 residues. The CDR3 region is CASSPLGGEVVYEQYF. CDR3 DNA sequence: TGCGCCAGCAGCCCTTTAGGAGGGGAGGTGGTATACGAGCAGTACTTC. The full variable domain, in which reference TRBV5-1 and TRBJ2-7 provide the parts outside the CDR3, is KAGVTQTPRYLIKTRGQQVTLSCSPISGHRSVSWYQQTPGQGLQFLFEYFSETQRNKGNFPGRFSGRQFSNSRSEMNVSTLELGDSALYLCASSPLGGEVVYEQYFGPGTRLTVT.

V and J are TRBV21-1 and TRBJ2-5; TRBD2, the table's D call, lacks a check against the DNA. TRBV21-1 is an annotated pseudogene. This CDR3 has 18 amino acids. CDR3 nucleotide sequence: TGTGCCAGCAGCAATGTTAGCGGGAGGGCGCGACTTAAAGAGACCCAGTACTTC. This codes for CASSNVSGRARLKETQYF.

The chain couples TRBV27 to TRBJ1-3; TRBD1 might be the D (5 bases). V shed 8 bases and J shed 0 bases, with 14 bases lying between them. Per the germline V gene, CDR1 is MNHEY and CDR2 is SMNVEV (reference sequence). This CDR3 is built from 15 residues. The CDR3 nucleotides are TGTGCCAGCTCCGTTACGGGGGGCTCTGGAAACACCATATATTTT. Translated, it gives CASSVTGGSGNTIYF.

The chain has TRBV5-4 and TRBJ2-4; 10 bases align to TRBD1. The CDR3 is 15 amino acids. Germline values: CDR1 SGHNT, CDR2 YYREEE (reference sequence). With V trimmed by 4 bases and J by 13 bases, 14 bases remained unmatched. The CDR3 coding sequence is TGTGCCAGCAGCCCCCAGCCGACAGGGGGCGAAGAGCAGTACTTC. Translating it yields CASSPQPTGGEEQYF.

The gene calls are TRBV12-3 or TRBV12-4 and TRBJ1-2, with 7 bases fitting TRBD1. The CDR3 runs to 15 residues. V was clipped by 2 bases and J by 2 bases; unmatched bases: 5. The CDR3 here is CASSLKGQRNYGYTF. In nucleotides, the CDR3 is TGTGCCAGCAGTTTAAAGGGACAGCGAAACTATGGCTACACCTTC.

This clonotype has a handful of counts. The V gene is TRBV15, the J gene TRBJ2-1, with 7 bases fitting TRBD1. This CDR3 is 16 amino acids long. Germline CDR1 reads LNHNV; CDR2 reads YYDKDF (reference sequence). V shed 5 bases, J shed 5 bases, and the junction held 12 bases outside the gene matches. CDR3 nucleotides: TGTGCCACCAGCGCTCGAAGGGGGCTTGTAAACAATGAGCAGTTCTTC. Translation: CATSARRGLVNNEQFF.

DNA for the CDR3: TGTGCCAGCAGCCGAGGGGACAGCGTCTCCTACGAGCAGTACTTC. It yields the protein CASSRGDSVSYEQYF. The chain couples TRBV11-2 to TRBJ2-7; TRBD1 agrees at 7 bases. The CDR3 loop spans 15 amino acids. V shed 5 bases, J shed 0 bases, and the junction held 7 bases outside the gene matches. The germline V gene has CDR1 SGHAT and CDR2 FQNNGV.

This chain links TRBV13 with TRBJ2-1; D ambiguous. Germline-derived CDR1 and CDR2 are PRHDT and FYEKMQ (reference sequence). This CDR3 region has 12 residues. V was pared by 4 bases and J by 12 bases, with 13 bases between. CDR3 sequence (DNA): TGTGCCAGCAGCTACCAAAAGGCCCGGCAGTTCTTC. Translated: CASSYQKARQFF.

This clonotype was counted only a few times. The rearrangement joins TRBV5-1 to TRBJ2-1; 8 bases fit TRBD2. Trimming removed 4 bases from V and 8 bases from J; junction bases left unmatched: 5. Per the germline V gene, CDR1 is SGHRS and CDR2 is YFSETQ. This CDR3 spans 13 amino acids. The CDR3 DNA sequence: TGCGCCAGCAGCCCCATGACTAGCGATGAGCAGTTCTTC. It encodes CASSPMTSDEQFF.

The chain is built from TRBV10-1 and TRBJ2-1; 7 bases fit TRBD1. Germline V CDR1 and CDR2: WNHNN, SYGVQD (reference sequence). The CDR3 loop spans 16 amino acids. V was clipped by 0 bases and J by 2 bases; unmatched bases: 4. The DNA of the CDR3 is TGCGCCAGCAGTGAGTCCCGAGGGGGCACCTACAATGAGCAGTTCTTC. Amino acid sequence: CASSESRGGTYNEQFF.

As DNA, the CDR3 is TGTGCCAGCAGTCCCAGGACAGGGCACACCGGGGAGCTGTTTTTT. Encoded protein: CASSPRTGHTGELFF. The chain carries TRBV28 and TRBJ2-2, with 8 nucleotides matching TRBD1. This CDR3 comprises 15 residues. Germline CDR1 is MDHEN and CDR2 is SYDVKM. V gave up 5 bases and J gave up 3 bases; unmatched junction bases: 5.

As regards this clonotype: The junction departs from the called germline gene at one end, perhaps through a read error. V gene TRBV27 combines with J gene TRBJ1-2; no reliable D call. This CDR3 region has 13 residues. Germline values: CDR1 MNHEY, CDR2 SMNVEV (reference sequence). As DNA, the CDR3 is TGTGCCAGCAGTCCGACGAAAAAATATGACTACACCTTC. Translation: CASSPTKKYDYTF.

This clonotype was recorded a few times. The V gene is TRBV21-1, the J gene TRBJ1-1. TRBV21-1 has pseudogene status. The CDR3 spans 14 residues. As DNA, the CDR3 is TGTGCCAGCAGCAAAGGAAGAGGTCACACTGAAGCTTTCTTT. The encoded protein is CASSKGRGHTEAFF.

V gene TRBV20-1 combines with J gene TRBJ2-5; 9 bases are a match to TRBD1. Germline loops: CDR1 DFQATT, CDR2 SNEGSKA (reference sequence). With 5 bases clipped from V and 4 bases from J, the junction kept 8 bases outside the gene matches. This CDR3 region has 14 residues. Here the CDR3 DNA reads TGCAGTGCTTCCATACCGGGACAGGGAGAGACCCAGTACTTC. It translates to CSASIPGQGETQYF.

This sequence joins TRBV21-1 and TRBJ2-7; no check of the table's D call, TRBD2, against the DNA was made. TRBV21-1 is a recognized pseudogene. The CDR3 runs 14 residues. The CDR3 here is CASSSLGQPYEQYF. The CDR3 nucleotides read TGTGCCAGCAGTAGCCTGGGACAGCCCTACGAGCAGTACTTC.

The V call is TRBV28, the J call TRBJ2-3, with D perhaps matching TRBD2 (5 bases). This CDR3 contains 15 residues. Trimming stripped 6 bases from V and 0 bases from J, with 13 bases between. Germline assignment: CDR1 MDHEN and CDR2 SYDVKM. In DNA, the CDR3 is TGTGCCAGCAGCCACGCGGGTTCTAGCACAGATACGCAGTATTTT. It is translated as CASSHAGSSTDTQYF.

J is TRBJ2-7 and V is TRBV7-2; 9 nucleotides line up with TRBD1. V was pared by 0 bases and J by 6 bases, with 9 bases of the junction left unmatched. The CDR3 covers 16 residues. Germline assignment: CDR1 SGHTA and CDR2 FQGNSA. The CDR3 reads CASSLAPPGTGTEQYF. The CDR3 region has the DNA TGTGCCAGCAGCTTAGCGCCTCCCGGGACAGGGACCGAGCAGTACTTC.

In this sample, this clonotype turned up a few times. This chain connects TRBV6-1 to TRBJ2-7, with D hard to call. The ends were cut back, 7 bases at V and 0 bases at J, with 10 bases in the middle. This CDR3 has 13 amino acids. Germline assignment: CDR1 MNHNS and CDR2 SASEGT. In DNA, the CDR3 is TGTGCCAGCACCAGACCTTTCTCCTACGAGCAGTACTTC. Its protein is CASTRPFSYEQYF.

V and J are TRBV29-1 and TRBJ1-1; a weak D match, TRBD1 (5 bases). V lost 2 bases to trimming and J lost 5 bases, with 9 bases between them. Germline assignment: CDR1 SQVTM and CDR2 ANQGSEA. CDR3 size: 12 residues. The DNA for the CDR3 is TGCAGCGTTGAACCAGGGAGAACTGAAGCTTTCTTT. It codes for CSVEPGRTEAFF.

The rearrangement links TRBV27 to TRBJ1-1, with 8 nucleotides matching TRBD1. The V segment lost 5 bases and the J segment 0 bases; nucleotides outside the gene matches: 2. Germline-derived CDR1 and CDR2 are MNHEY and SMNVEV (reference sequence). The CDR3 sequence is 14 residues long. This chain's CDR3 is CASSDRGVNTEAFF. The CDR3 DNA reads TGTGCCAGCAGTGACAGGGGTGTGAACACTGAAGCTTTCTTT.

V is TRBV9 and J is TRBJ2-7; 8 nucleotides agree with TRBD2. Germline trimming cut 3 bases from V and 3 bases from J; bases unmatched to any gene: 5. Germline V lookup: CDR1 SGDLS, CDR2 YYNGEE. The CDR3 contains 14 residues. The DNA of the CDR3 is TGTGCCAGCAGCGGACCAAGCGGGAGCTACGAGCAGTACTTC. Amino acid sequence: CASSGPSGSYEQYF.

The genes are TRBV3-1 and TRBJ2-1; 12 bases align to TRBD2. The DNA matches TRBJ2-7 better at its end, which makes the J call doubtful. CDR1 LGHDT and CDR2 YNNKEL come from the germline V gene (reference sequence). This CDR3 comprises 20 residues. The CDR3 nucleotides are TGTGCCAGCAGCCCCCAAATCACCGGGACTAGCGGGTTGGTTTACAATGAGCAGTACTTC. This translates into CASSPQITGTSGLVYNEQYF.

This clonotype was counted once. This CDR3 is CASSHEGHGAGAGYTF. CDR3 nucleotides: TGTGCCAGCAGTCACGAGGGACACGGGGCTGGAGCTGGCTACACCTTC. J is TRBJ1-2 and V is TRBV6-2 or TRBV6-3; possibly TRBD1 for D (6 bases). The germline V gene encodes CDR1 MNHEY and CDR2 SVGEGT. The CDR3 loop spans 16 amino acids. V lost 5 bases and J 7 bases, leaving 23 bases between the germline ends.